The 28 T cell receptor beta chains reported below all come from one sample, sequenced in a study of T cell repertoires in cytomegalovirus infection. TCRdb reprocessed the reads with MiXCR, giving one entry per CDR3 protein. Found here are about 570,000 distinct CDR3 sequences, roughly 43% of them singletons; the top ten hold around 50%. These receptors are not linked to any known antigen. The sample was cultured PBMCs, taken from culture after CMV antigen stimulation. The receptors originated from a human donor in good health (CMV status not recorded). Some clones in this sample may be carry-over from other donors' samples.

The rearrangement uses TRBV7-2 and TRBJ2-1; D unresolved. Germline V gene data show CDR1 as SGHTA and CDR2 as FQGNSA. The CDR3 is 14 amino acids. V was trimmed by 2 bases and J by 4 bases, leaving 9 bases between them. CDR3 in amino acids: CASSLISSYNEQFF. DNA of the CDR3: TGTGCCAGCAGCTTAATTAGCAGTTACAATGAGCAGTTCTTC.

The genes are TRBV6-1 and TRBJ1-2; no firm D call. Germline assignment: CDR1 MNHNS and CDR2 SASEGT. Trimming removed 6 bases at V and 1 base at J, with 12 bases between. The CDR3 sequence is 14 residues long. In nucleotides, the CDR3 is TGTGCCAGCAGGGCCCCGCGGGGTAACTATGGCTACACCTTC. This encodes CASRAPRGNYGYTF.

This clonotype was detected only a few times. The chain couples TRBV7-2 to TRBJ2-3, with D unclear. V was shortened by 0 bases and J by 6 bases, with 10 bases between the two germline ends. Germline CDR1 SGHTA, CDR2 FQGNSA. This CDR3 has 14 residues. CDR3 nucleotides: TGTGCCAGCAGCTTAGCCTCGCTGGGGGATACGCAGTATTTT. Translating it yields CASSLASLGDTQYF.

This chain uses TRBV27 with TRBJ2-3; no firm D call. The V end was cut by 5 bases, the J end by 5 bases, with 11 bases between. This CDR3 region has 13 residues. Germline CDR1 MNHEY, CDR2 SMNVEV (reference sequence). CDR3 in amino acids: CASSPDVRDTQYF. For the CDR3, the DNA is TGTGCCAGCAGTCCCGACGTTAGAGATACGCAGTATTTT.

This chain connects TRBV2 to TRBJ1-1; 7 nucleotides line up with TRBD1. CDR3 length: 14 amino acids. The J segment lost 0 bases and the V segment lost 6 bases, leaving 4 bases of the junction unmatched. Germline-derived CDR1 and CDR2 are SNHLY and FYNNEI. CDR3 loop: CASRLQGMNTEAFF. CDR3 DNA: TGTGCCAGCAGGTTACAGGGGATGAACACTGAAGCTTTCTTT.

This sequence joins TRBV5-1 and TRBJ2-2, with a tentative D call TRBD1 (6 bases). CDR1 and CDR2 from the germline V gene are SGHRS and YFSETQ. Between the trimmed V and J ends, which lost 4 bases and 0 bases, there was a span of 16 bases. CDR3 size: 17 residues. CDR3 loop: CASSRQDRQANTGELFF. The DNA for the CDR3 is TGCGCCAGCAGCCGTCAAGACCGACAGGCGAACACCGGGGAGCTGTTTTTT.

The J gene is TRBJ1-6, the V gene TRBV7-2; D gene uncertain. Germline CDR1 SGHTA, CDR2 FQGNSA. This CDR3 comprises 14 residues. V lost 2 bases, J lost 5 bases, and 7 bases lay in between. This CDR3 reads CASSLLPNNSPLHF. DNA for the CDR3: TGTGCCAGCAGCTTATTGCCGAATAATTCACCCCTCCACTTT.

The J gene is TRBJ2-2, the V gene TRBV6-1; no firm D call. The CDR3 loop spans 14 amino acids. Deletions cut 4 bases from V and 6 bases from J, with 12 bases between. Germline loops: CDR1 MNHNS, CDR2 SASEGT. In DNA form, the CDR3 reads TGTGCCAGCAGTGCCACCGTAGCCCCCGGGGAGCTGTTTTTT. Translation: CASSATVAPGELFF.

This clonotype has at least ten counts. The genes are TRBV6-1 and TRBJ1-3; no clear D gene. The V and J ends lost 6 bases and 5 bases respectively, with 17 bases between them. CDR3 length: 15 amino acids. Germline V gene sequence: CDR1 MNHNS, CDR2 SASEGT. DNA for the CDR3: TGTGCCAGCAGGTCCCTTTGGGGTATAAGAAACACCATATATTTT. Protein: CASRSLWGIRNTIYF.

The chain couples TRBV7-2 to TRBJ2-3; tentative D call: TRBD2 (6 bases). V gave up 7 bases and J gave up 3 bases, with 8 bases separating them. From germline, CDR1 is SGHTA and CDR2 FQGNSA. The CDR3 length is 12 residues. The CDR3 protein is CASTGGTDTQYF. The CDR3, as DNA: TGTGCCAGCACTGGGGGGACAGATACGCAGTATTTT.

The chain couples TRBV7-2 to TRBJ2-3, with D possibly matching TRBD2 (6 bases). The CDR3 is 14 residues long. Trimming took off 0 bases at V and 11 bases at J, with 15 bases between the two ends. Looked up from germline, CDR1 is SGHTA and CDR2 is FQGNSA. The CDR3 DNA sequence: TGTGCCAGCAGCTTAGCGGGGGGACGGACAATGCAGTATTTT. Translating it yields CASSLAGGRTMQYF. Combining the CDR3 with reference TRBV7-2 and TRBJ2-3 gives the whole variable domain GAGVSQSPSNKVTEKGKDVELRCDPISGHTALYWYRQSLGQGLEFLIYFQGNSAPDKSGLPSDRFSAERTGGSVSTLTIQRTQQEDSAVYLCASSLAGGRTMQYFGPGTRLTVL.

V gene TRBV11-2 combines with J gene TRBJ1-1; D uncertain. The CDR3 has 14 residues. V was trimmed by 2 bases and J by 1 base, leaving 8 bases between them. In germline, CDR1 is SGHAT, CDR2 FQNNGV. In nucleotides, the CDR3 is TGTGCCAGCAGCTTATCTTCAGGGAACACTGAAGCTTTCTTT. It yields the protein CASSLSSGNTEAFF.

The rearrangement joins TRBV5-4 to TRBJ1-1; tentative D call: TRBD1 (5 bases). This CDR3 region has 14 residues. V was pared by 3 bases and J by 1 base, with 10 bases between. CDR1 and CDR2 from the germline V gene are SGHNT and YYREEE (reference sequence). CDR3 in DNA: TGTGCCAGCAGCTCCATTGACAGGAACACTGAAGCTTTCTTT. Amino acids: CASSSIDRNTEAFF. Together with reference TRBV5-4 and TRBJ1-1, the CDR3 gives the full variable domain: ETGVTQSPTHLIKTRGQQVTLRCSSQSGHNTVSWYQQALGQGPQFIFQYYREEENGRGNFPPRFSGLQFPNYSSELNVNALELDDSALYLCASSSIDRNTEAFFGQGTRLTVV.

The V call is TRBV12-3 or TRBV12-4, the J call TRBJ2-7; 7 positions agree with TRBD2. V shed 4 bases and J 4 bases; nucleotides not matched to a gene: 13. CDR3 length: 16 residues. In nucleotides, the CDR3 is TGTGCCAGCAGTTCACCTGGGGGGGACGTAGGGTACGAGCAGTACTTC. Translation gives CASSSPGGDVGYEQYF.

Here the CDR3 reads CSARPTPGQGTMGRNQPQHF. The CDR3 DNA sequence: TGCAGTGCTAGACCAACTCCGGGACAGGGGACGATGGGGAGAAATCAGCCCCAGCATTTT. This chain uses TRBV20-1 with TRBJ1-5, with 10 nucleotides matching TRBD1. This CDR3 comprises 20 residues. Germline V CDR1 and CDR2: DFQATT, SNEGSKA (reference sequence). With V trimmed by 2 bases and J by 4 bases, 20 bases remained unmatched.

The chain recombines TRBV4-3 with TRBJ2-5, with D maybe TRBD1 (6 bases). The V end was cut by 2 bases, the J end by 5 bases, with 9 bases between. The CDR3 covers 13 residues. Per the germline V gene, CDR1 is LGHNA and CDR2 is YSLEER. The DNA of the CDR3 is TGCGCCAGCAGCCAAAACACAGGGGAGACCCAGTACTTC. It is translated as CASSQNTGETQYF.

The chain combines TRBV10-3 with TRBJ2-1; a weak D match, TRBD2 (6 bases). Germline CDR1 ENHRY, CDR2 SYGVKD. The length of the CDR3 is 10 residues. V was clipped by 8 bases and J by 9 bases, with 8 bases between them. Written as DNA, the CDR3 is TGTGCCATCGGGGGGTCTGAGCAGTTCTTC. This encodes CAIGGSEQFF.

This rearrangement joins TRBV20-1 to TRBJ1-1, with D perhaps TRBD1 (5 bases). V was trimmed by 0 bases and J by 10 bases, leaving 27 bases between them. CDR3 length: 17 amino acids. Germline V gene data show CDR1 as DFQATT and CDR2 as SNEGSKA (reference sequence). CDR3 sequence (DNA): TGCAGTGCTAGAGACGCAGGGTTTAAGTTAGGTTCTAATCGAGCTTTCTTT. Amino acids: CSARDAGFKLGSNRAFF.

As to this clonotype: One end of the junction is discordant with germline, which a read error may explain. The chain links TRBV5-3 to TRBJ2-5, with 10 nucleotides matching TRBD2. TRBV5-3 is an ORF; its function is uncertain. The CDR3 has 15 amino acids. CDR3 region: CASSSELAGIETQYF. In DNA form, the CDR3 reads TGTGCCAGCAGCTCAGAACTAGCGGGAATCGAGACCCAGTACTTC.

This chain joins TRBV9 and TRBJ1-3, with 7 bases aligning to TRBD1. CDR1 is SGDLS, CDR2 YYNGEE, per germline. This CDR3 has 16 amino acids. The junction had 9 bases not matched to a gene; V was cut back by 2 bases and J by 4 bases. The CDR3 spells CASSVGDRARGNTIYF. CDR3 sequence (DNA): TGTGCCAGCAGCGTGGGAGACAGGGCGAGAGGAAACACCATATATTTT.

The rearrangement uses TRBV20-1 and TRBJ1-6, with D tentatively TRBD1 (5 bases). Germline V lookup: CDR1 DFQATT, CDR2 SNEGSKA (reference sequence). V dropped 1 base and J dropped 0 bases, with 13 bases sitting between them. CDR3 length: 17 residues. CDR3 sequence (DNA): TGCAGTGCTAGAGTGGCAGGGTATAGCTCCTATAATTCACCCCTCCACTTT. Amino acids: CSARVAGYSSYNSPLHF.

V is TRBV7-6 and J is TRBJ1-4; unclear D gene. The V end was cut by 0 bases, the J end by 7 bases, with 6 bases between. CDR1 and CDR2 from the germline V gene are SGHVS and FNYEAQ. The CDR3 length is 13 residues. The CDR3 spells CASSLAVSEKLFF. The DNA for the CDR3 is TGTGCCAGCAGCTTAGCCGTTAGTGAAAAACTGTTTTTT.

The V gene is TRBV20-1, the J gene TRBJ1-5, with a weak D call TRBD1 (6 bases). V was pared by 1 base and J by 5 bases, with 9 bases between. The CDR3 totals 13 residues. Germline assignment: CDR1 DFQATT and CDR2 SNEGSKA (reference sequence). The CDR3 region has the DNA TGCAGTGCTAGAGGGACAGCTGATCAGCCCCAGCATTTT. Its translation: CSARGTADQPQHF.

The chain recombines TRBV7-2 with TRBJ2-5, with 14 bases aligning to TRBD2. There are 14 residues in the CDR3. Trimming took 8 bases from V and 5 from J; bases not matched to a gene: 4. CDR1 and CDR2 from the germline V gene are SGHTA and FQGNSA. DNA of the CDR3: TGTGCCAGCCGACGGACTAGCGGGAGGGAGACCCAGTACTTC. It is translated as CASRRTSGRETQYF.

The chain recombines TRBV6-5 with TRBJ1-3; perhaps TRBD1 as D (5 bases). Trimming shortened V by 10 bases and J by 0 bases, and 19 bases separated the two germline ends. In germline, CDR1 is MNHEY, CDR2 SVGAGI. The CDR3 consists of 16 residues. The CDR3 here is CATQRWGLGSGNTIYF. CDR3 sequence (DNA): TGTGCCACCCAAAGGTGGGGACTCGGCTCTGGAAACACCATATATTTT.

This clonotype was picked up a small number of times. V gene TRBV7-8 combines with J gene TRBJ1-3; TRBD1 matches at 9 bases. Trimming at V came to 6 bases and at J to 3 bases, leaving 6 bases not matched to a gene. Germline CDR1 reads SGHVS; CDR2 reads FQNEAQ. This CDR3 has 15 residues. CDR3 sequence reads: CASRLDRGFGNTIYF. The CDR3 DNA reads as TGTGCCAGCAGGCTAGACAGGGGGTTTGGAAACACCATATATTTT.

The chain carries TRBV19 and TRBJ2-4; a possible D gene is TRBD2 (6 bases). CDR1 and CDR2 from the germline V gene are LNHDA and SQIVND (reference sequence). The CDR3 length is 15 residues. Deletions cut 3 bases from V and 6 bases from J, with 15 bases between. CDR3 nucleotide sequence: TGTGCCAGTAGTATGCGTGGAGGGGCGGGAAACATTCAGTACTTC. Its translation: CASSMRGGAGNIQYF.

A few counts support this clonotype. CDR3 loop: CASSKNPPTDRVNTEAFF. The CDR3 DNA reads as TGTGCCAGCTCTAAAAATCCCCCCACAGACAGGGTGAACACTGAAGCTTTCTTT. The rearrangement joins TRBV18 to TRBJ1-1; 7 positions agree with TRBD1. V lost 6 bases and J lost 0; bases outside the gene matches: 16. Germline V lookup: CDR1 KGHSH, CDR2 LQKENI. This CDR3 has 18 amino acids.